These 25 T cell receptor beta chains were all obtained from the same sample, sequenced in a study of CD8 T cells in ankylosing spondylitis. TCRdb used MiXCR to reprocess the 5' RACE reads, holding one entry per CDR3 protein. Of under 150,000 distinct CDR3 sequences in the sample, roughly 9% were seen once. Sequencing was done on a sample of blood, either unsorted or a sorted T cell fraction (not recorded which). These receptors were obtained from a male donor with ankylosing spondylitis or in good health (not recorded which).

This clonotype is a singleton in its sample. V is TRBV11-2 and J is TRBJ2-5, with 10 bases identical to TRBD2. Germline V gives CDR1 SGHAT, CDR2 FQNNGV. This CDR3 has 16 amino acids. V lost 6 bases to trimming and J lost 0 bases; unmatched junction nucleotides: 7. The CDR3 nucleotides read TGTGCCAGCAGACCAGGACTAGCGGAGAACCAAGAGACCCAGTACTTC. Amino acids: CASRPGLAENQETQYF.

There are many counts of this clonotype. CDR3 coding DNA: TGCGCCAGCAGCTTGGATCGGGATAAGAACACTGAAGCTTTCTTT. This codes for CASSLDRDKNTEAFF. The chain uses TRBV5-1 and TRBJ1-1; no clear D gene. The CDR3 length is 15 residues. V was shortened by 0 bases and J by 1 base, with 10 bases between the two germline ends. CDR1 and CDR2 (germline): SGHRS, YFSETQ.

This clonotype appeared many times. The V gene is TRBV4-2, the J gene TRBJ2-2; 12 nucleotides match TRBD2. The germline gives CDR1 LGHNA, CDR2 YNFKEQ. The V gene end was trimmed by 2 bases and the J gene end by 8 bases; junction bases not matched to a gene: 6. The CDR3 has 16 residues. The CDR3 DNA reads TGTGCCAGCAGCCAACCTAGCGGGAGGGGGTTTGGGGAGCTGTTTTTT. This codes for CASSQPSGRGFGELFF.

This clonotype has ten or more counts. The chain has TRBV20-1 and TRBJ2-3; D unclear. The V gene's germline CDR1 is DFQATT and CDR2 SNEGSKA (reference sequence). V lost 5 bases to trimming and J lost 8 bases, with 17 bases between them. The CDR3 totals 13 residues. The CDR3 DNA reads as TGCAGTGCTCACCCCACTTTCGGTGGTACGCAGTATTTT. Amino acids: CSAHPTFGGTQYF.

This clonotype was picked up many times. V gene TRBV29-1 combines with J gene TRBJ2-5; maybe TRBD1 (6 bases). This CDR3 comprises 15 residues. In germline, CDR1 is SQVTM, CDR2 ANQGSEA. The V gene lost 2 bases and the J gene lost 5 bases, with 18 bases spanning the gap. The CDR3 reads CSVEKTGFNGETQYF. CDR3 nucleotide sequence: TGCAGCGTTGAAAAAACAGGGTTTAATGGGGAGACCCAGTACTTC.

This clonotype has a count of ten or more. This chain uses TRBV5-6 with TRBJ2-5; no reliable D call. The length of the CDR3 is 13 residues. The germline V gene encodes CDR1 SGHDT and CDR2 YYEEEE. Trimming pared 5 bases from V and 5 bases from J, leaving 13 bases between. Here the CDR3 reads CASSVVGPETQYF. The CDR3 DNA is TGTGCCAGCAGTGTTGTGGGCCCTGAGACCCAGTACTTC.

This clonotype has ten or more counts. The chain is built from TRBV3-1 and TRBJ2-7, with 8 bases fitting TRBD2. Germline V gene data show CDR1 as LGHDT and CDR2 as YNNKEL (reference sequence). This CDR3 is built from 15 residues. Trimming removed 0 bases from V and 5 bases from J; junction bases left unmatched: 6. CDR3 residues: CASSQDFGREDEQYF. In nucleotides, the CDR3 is TGTGCCAGCAGCCAAGATTTCGGGAGGGAGGACGAGCAGTACTTC.

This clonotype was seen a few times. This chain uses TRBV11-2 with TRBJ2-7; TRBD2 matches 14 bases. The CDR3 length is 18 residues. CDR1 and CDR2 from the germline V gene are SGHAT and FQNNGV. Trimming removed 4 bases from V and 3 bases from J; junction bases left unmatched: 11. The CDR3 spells CASSSRAGTSGSFYEQYF. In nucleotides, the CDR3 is TGTGCCAGCAGCTCCCGAGCCGGGACTAGCGGGAGTTTCTACGAGCAGTACTTC.

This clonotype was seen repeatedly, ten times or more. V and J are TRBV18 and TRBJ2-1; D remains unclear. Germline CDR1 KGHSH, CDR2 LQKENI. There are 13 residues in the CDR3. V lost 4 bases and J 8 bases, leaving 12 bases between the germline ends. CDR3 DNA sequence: TGTGCCAGCTCACGTATTTCCGTTTATGAGCAGTTCTTC. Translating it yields CASSRISVYEQFF.

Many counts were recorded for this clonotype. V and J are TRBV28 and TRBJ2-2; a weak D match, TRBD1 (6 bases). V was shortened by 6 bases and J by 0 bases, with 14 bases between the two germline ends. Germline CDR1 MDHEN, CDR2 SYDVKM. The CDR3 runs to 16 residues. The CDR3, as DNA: TGTGCCAGCAGGATTGGCAGGGGTACGAACACCGGGGAGCTGTTTTTT. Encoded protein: CASRIGRGTNTGELFF.

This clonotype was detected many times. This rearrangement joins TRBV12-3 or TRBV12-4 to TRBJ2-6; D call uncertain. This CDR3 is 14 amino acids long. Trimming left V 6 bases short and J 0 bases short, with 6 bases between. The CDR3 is CASRVRSGANVLTF. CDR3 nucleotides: TGTGCCAGCAGGGTCCGCTCTGGGGCCAACGTCCTGACTTTC.

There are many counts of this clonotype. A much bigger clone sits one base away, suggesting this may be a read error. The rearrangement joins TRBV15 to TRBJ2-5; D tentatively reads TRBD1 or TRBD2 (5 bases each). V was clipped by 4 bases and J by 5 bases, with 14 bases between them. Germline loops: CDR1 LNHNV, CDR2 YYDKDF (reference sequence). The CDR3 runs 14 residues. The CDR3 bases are TGTGCCACCAGCACCCGGACATGGGAGGAGACCCAGTACTTC. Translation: CATSTRTWEETQYF. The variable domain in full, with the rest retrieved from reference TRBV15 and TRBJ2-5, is DAMVIQNPRYQVTQFGKPVTLSCSQTLNHNVMYWYQQKSSQAPKLLFHYYDKDFNNEADTPDNFQSRRPNTSFCFLDIRSPGLGDTAMYLCATSTRTWEETQYFGPGTRLLVL.

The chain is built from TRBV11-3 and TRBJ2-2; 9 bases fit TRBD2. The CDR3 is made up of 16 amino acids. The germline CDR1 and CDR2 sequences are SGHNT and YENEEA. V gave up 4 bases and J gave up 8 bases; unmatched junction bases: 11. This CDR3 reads CASSSAGLALGGELFF. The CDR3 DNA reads TGTGCCAGCAGCTCGGCCGGACTAGCGCTGGGGGGGGAGCTGTTTTTT.

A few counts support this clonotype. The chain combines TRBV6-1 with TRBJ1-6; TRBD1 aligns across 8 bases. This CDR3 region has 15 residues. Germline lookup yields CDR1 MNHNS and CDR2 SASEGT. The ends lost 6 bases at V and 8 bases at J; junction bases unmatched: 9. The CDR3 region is CASRKPGQEYSPLHF. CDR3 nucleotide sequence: TGTGCCAGCAGGAAACCGGGACAGGAATATTCACCCCTCCACTTT.

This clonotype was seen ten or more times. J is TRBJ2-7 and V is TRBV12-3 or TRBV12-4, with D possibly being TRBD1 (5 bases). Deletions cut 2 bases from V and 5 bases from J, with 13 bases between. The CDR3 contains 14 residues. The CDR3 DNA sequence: TGTGCCAGCAGTTTAAACACGGCAGGGAACGAGCAGTACTTC. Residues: CASSLNTAGNEQYF.

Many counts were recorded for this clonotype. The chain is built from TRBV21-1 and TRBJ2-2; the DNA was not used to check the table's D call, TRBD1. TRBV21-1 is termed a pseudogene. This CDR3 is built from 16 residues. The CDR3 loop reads CASSKDNRGSSGELFF. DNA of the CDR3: TGTGCCAGCAGCAAAGATAACAGGGGAAGTAGCGGGGAGCTGTTTTTT.

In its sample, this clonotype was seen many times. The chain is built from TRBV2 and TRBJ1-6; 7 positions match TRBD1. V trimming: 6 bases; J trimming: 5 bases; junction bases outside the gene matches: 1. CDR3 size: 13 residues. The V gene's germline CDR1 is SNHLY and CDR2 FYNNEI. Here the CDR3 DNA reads TGTGCCAGCAGCGGGACAGATAATTCACCCCTCCACTTT. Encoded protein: CASSGTDNSPLHF. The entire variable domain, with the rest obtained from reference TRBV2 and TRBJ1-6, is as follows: EPEVTQTPSHQVTQMGQEVILRCVPISNHLYFYWYRQILGQKVEFLVSFYNNEISEKSEIFDDQFSVERPDGSNFTLKIRSTKLEDSAMYFCASSGTDNSPLHFGNGTRLTVT.

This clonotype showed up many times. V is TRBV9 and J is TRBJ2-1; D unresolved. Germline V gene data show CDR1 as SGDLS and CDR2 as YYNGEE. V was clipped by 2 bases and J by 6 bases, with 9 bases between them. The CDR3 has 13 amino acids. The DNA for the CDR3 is TGTGCCAGCAGCGTTGGGCCATCCAATGAGCAGTTCTTC. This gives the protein CASSVGPSNEQFF.

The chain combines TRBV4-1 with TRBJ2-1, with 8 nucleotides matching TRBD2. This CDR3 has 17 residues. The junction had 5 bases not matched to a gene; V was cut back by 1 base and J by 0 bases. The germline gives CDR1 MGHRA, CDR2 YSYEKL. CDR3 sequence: CASSQVLAGNSYNEQFF. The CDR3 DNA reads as TGCGCCAGCAGCCAAGTCCTAGCGGGCAACTCCTACAATGAGCAGTTCTTC.

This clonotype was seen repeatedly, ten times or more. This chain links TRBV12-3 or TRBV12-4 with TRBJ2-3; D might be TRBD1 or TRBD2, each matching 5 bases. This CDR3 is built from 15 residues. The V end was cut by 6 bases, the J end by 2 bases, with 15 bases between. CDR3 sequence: CASRGARDDTDTQYF. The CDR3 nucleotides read TGTGCCAGCAGGGGAGCCAGGGATGACACAGATACGCAGTATTTT.

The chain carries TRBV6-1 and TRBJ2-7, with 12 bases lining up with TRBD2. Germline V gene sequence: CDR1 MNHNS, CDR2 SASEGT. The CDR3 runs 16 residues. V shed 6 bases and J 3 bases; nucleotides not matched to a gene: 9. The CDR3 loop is CASSQGTSGRRYEQYF. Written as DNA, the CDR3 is TGTGCCAGCAGCCAAGGGACTAGCGGGCGCCGCTACGAGCAGTACTTC.

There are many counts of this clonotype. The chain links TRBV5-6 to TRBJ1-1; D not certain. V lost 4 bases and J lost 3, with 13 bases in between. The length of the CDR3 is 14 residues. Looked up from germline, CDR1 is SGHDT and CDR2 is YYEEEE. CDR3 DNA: TGTGCCAGCAGCCGCCTACCGTGGGACACTGAAGCTTTCTTT. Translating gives CASSRLPWDTEAFF.

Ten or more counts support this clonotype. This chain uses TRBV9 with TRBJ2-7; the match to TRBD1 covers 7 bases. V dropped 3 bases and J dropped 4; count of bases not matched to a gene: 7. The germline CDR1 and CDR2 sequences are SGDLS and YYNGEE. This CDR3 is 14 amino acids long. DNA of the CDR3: TGTGCCAGCAGCGGCAGGGACAGTCTGTACGAGCAGTACTTC. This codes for CASSGRDSLYEQYF.

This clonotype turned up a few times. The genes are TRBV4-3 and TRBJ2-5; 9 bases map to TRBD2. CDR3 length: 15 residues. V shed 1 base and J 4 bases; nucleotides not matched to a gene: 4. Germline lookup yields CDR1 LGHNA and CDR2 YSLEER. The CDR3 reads CASSQVAGVRETQYF. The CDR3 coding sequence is TGCGCCAGCAGCCAAGTAGCGGGAGTAAGAGAGACCCAGTACTTC.

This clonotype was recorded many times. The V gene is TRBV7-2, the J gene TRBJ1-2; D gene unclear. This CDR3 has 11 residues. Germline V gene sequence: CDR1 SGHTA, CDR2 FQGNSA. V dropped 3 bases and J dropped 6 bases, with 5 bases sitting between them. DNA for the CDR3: TGTGCCAGCAGCTTCGATCATGGCTACACCTTC. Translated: CASSFDHGYTF.